This T cell receptor (beta chain) was documented in a study of OX40 agonist ivuxolimab in advanced cancers. On the study more broadly: People in dose escalation had one of these cancers: hepatocellular carcinoma, melanoma, renal cell or head and neck cancer.

Study conclusions and caveats: CD4+ and CD8+ blood T cells expanded clonally by week 6 at 0.1 to 3.0 mg/kg.

It was autoimmune disease history or systemic immunosuppression that excluded patients. In germline, CDR1 is LNHDA, CDR2 SQIVND (reference sequence). The CDR3 totals 15 residues. V dropped 6 bases and J dropped 2; count of bases not matched to a gene: 6. A single count supports this clone. What it binds is unknown. The protocol was immunoSEQ multiplex PCR, while the TCRdb copy is restricted to in-frame clones and leaves out a portion. The data contain about 95,000 clones, approximately 89% of them seen just once; the ten biggest clones take up 0.33%. The sequencing here drew on CD4+ or CD8+ T cells sorted from blood, taken in a trial of the OX40 agonist ivuxolimab. The chain has TRBV19 and TRBJ1-5; 8 positions match TRBD1. The source of this sequence is an adult with an advanced solid tumor such as melanoma, head and neck, liver or kidney cancer. The CDR3 sequence: CASSRQGRRNQPQHF. CDR3 nucleotide sequence: TGTGCCAGTAGCCGACAGGGGCGACGCAATCAGCCCCAGCATTTT.